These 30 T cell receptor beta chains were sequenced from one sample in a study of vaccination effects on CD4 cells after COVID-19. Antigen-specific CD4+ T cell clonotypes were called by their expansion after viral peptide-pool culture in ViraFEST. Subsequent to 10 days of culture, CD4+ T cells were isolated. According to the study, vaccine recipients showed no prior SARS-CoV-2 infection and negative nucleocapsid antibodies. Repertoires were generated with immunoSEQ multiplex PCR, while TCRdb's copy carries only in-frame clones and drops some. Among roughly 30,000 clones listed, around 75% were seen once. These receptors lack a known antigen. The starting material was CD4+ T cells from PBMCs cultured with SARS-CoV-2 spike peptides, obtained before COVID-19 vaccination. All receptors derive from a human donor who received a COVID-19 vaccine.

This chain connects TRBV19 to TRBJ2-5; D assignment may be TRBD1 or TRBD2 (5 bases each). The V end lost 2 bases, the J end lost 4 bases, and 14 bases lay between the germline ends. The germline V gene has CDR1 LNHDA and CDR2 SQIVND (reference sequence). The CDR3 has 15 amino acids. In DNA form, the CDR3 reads TGTGCCAGTAGTATATCTCCGGGTGGGACAGAGACCCAGTACTTC. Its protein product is CASSISPGGTETQYF.

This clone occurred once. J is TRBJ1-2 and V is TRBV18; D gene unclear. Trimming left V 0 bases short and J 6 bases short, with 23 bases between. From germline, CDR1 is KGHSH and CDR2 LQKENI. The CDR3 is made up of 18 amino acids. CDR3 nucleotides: TGTGCCAGCTCACCACCGGGCCTCCTCGAGGTTCCGCCCGATGGCTACACCTTC. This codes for CASSPPGLLEVPPDGYTF.

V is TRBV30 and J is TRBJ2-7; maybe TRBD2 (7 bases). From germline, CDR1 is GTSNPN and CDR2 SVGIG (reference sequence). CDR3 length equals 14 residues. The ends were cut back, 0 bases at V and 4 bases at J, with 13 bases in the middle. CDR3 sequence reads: CAWSVKGGIYEQYF. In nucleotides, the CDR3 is TGTGCCTGGAGTGTGAAGGGGGGGATATACGAGCAGTACTTC.

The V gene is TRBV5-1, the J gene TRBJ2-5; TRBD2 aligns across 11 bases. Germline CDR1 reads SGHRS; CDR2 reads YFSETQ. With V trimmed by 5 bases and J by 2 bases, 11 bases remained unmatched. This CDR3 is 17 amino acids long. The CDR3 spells CASRYSGGASWQETQYF. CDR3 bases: TGCGCCAGCAGGTATAGCGGGGGGGCCTCTTGGCAAGAGACCCAGTACTTC.

CDR3 sequence (DNA): TGTGCCAGCAGACCTACAGTACTGACTTCGAACACCGGGGAGCTGTTTTTT. Its translation is CASRPTVLTSNTGELFF. The rearrangement uses TRBV27 and TRBJ2-2; no reliable D call. Per germline, CDR1 MNHEY and CDR2 SMNVEV (reference sequence). The CDR3 covers 17 residues. Trimming left V 6 bases short and J 0 bases short, with 17 bases between.

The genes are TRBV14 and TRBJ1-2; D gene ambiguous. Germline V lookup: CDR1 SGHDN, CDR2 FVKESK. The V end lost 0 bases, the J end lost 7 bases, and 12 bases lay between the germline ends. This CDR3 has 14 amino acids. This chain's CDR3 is CASSQDRTAGGYTF. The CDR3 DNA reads TGTGCCAGCAGCCAAGATAGGACCGCGGGTGGCTACACCTTC.

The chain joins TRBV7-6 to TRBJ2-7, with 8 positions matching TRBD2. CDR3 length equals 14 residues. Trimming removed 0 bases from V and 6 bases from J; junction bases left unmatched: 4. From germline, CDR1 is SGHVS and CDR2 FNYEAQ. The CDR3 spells CASSLAAGEGEQYF. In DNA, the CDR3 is TGTGCCAGCAGCTTAGCAGCGGGAGAGGGCGAGCAGTACTTC. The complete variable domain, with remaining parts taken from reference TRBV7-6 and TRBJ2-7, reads GAGVSQSPRYKVTKRGQDVALRCDPISGHVSLYWYRQALGQGPEFLTYFNYEAQQDKSGLPNDRFSAERPEGSISTLTIQRTEQRDSAMYRCASSLAAGEGEQYFGPGTRLTVT.

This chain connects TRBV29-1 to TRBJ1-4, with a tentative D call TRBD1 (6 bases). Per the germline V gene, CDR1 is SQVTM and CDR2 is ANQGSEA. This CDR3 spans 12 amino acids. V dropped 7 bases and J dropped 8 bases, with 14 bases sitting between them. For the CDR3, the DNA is TGCAGCGCCCGGGACAAAGGGGAAAAACTGTTTTTT. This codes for CSARDKGEKLFF.

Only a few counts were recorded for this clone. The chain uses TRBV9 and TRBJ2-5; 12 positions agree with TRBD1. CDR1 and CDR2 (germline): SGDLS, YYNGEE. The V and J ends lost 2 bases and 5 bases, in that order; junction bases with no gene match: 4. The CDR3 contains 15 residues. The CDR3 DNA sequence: TGTGCCAGCAGCGTCGGGACAGGGGGCGTGGAGACCCAGTACTTC. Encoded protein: CASSVGTGGVETQYF.

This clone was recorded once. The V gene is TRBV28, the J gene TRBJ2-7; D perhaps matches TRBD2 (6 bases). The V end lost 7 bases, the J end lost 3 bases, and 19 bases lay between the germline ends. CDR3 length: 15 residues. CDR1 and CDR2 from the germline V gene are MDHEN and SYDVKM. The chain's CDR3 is CASTLGGSLSYEQYF. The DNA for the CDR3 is TGTGCCAGCACCCTTGGAGGGTCCCTTAGCTACGAGCAGTACTTC. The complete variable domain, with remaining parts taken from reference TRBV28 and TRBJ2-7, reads DVKVTQSSRYLVKRTGEKVFLECVQDMDHENMFWYRQDPGLGLRLIYFSYDVKMKEKGDIPEGYSVSREKKERFSLILESASTNQTSMYLCASTLGGSLSYEQYFGPGTRLTVT.

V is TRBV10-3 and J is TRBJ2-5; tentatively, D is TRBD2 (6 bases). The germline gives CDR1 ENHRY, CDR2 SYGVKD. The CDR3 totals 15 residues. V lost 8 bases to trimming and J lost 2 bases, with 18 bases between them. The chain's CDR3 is CAISPGVTRQETQYF. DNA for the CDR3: TGTGCCATCTCCCCGGGGGTGACAAGACAAGAGACCCAGTACTTC.

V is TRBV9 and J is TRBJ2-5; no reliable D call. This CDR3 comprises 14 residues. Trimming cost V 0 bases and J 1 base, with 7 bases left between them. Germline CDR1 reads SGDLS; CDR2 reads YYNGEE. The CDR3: CASSVDALQETQYF. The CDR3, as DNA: TGTGCCAGCAGCGTAGACGCCCTCCAAGAGACCCAGTACTTC.

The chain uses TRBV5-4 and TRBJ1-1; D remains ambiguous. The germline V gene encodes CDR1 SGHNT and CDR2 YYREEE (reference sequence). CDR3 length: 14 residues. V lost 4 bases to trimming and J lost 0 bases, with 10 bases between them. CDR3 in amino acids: CASSPYGLNTEAFF. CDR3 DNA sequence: TGTGCCAGCAGCCCCTACGGACTGAACACTGAAGCTTTCTTT.

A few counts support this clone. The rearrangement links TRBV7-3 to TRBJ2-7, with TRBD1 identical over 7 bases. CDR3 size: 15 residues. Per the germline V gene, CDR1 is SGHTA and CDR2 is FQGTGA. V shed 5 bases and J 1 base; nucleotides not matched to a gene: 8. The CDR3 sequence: CASSLGQAQSYEQYF. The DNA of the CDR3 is TGTGCCAGCAGCCTAGGACAGGCCCAATCCTACGAGCAGTACTTC.

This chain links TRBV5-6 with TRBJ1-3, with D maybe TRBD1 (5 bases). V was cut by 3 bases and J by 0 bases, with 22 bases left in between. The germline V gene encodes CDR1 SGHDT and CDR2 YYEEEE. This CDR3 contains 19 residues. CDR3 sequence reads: CASSWGGIGGMTSGNTIYF. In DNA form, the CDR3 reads TGTGCCAGCAGCTGGGGGGGAATCGGCGGGATGACCTCTGGAAACACCATATATTTT.

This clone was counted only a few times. CDR3 sequence: CASSPRQGDNSPLHF. In DNA form, the CDR3 reads TGTGCCAGTAGTCCAAGACAGGGGGATAATTCACCCCTCCACTTT. V usage is TRBV19 and J usage is TRBJ1-6, with 9 bases lining up with TRBD1. Germline-derived CDR1 and CDR2 are LNHDA and SQIVND (reference sequence). The CDR3 is 15 amino acids. J lost 5 bases, V lost 5 bases, and 4 bases had no gene match. Complete variable domain (other parts from reference TRBV19 and TRBJ1-6): DGGITQSPKYLFRKEGQNVTLSCEQNLNHDAMYWYRQDPGQGLRLIYYSQIVNDFQKGDIAEGYSVSREKKESFPLTVTSAQKNPTAFYLCASSPRQGDNSPLHFGNGTRLTVT.

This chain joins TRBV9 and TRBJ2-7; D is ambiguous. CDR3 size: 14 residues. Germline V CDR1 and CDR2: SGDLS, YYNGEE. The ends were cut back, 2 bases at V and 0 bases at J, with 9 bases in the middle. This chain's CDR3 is CASSVDQSSYEQYF. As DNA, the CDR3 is TGTGCCAGCAGCGTGGACCAGAGCTCCTACGAGCAGTACTTC.

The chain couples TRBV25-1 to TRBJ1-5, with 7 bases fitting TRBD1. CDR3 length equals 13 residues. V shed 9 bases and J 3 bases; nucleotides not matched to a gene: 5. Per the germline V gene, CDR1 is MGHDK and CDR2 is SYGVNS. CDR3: CASQDRFNQPQHF. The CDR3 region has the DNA TGTGCCAGTCAGGACAGGTTCAATCAGCCCCAGCATTTT.

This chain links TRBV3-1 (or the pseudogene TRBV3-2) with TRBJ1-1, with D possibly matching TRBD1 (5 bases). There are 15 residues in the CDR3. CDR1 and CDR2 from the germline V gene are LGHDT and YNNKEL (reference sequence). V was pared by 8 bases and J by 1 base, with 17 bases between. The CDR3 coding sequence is TGTGCCAGCGGACCGATTGGGGGAGGGAACACTGAAGCTTTCTTT. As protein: CASGPIGGGNTEAFF.

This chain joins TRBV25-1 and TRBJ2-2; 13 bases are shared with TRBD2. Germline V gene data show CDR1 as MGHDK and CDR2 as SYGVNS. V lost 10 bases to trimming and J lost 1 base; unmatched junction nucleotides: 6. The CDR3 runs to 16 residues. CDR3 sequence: CATGLAGVKNTGELFF. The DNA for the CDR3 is TGTGCCACCGGACTAGCGGGAGTTAAGAACACCGGGGAGCTGTTTTTT.

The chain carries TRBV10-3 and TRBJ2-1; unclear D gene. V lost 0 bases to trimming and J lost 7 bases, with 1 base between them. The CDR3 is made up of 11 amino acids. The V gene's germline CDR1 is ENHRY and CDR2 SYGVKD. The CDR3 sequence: CAISESNEQFF. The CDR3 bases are TGTGCCATCAGTGAGTCGAATGAGCAGTTCTTC.

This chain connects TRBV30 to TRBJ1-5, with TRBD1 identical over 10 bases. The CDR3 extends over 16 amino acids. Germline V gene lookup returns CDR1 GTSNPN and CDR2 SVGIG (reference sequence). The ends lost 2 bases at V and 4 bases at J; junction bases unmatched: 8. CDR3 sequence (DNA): TGTGCCTGGAGTCGGACAGGGGGAAGACCTAATCAGCCCCAGCATTTT. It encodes CAWSRTGGRPNQPQHF. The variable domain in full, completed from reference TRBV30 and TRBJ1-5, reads SQTIHQWPATLVQPVGSPLSLECTVEGTSNPNLYWYRQAAGRGLQLLFYSVGIGQISSEVPQNLSASRPQDRQFILSSKKLLLSDSGFYLCAWSRTGGRPNQPQHFGDGTRLSIL.

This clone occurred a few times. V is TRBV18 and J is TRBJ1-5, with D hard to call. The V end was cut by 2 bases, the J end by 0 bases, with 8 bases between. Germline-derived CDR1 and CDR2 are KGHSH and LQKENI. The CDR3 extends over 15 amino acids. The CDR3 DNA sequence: TGTGCCAGCTCACCAGCTGGGTATAGCAATCAGCCCCAGCATTTT. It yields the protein CASSPAGYSNQPQHF.

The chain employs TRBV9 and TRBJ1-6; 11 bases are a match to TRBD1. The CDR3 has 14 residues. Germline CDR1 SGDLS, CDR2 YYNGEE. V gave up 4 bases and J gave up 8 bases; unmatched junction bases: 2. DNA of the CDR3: TGTGCCAGCAGCAAGGACAGGGGGCATTCACCCCTCCACTTT. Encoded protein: CASSKDRGHSPLHF.

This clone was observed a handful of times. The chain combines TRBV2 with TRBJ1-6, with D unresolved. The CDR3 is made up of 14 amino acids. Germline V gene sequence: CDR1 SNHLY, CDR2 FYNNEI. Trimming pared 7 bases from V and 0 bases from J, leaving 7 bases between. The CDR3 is CASNPVSYNSPLHF. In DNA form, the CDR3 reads TGTGCCAGCAACCCAGTCTCCTATAATTCACCCCTCCACTTT.

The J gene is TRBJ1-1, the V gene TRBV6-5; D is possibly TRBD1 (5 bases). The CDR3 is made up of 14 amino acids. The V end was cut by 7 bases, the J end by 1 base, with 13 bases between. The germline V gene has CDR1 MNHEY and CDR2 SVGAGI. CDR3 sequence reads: CASIGHNQNTEAFF. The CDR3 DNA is TGTGCCAGCATTGGACATAACCAGAACACTGAAGCTTTCTTT.

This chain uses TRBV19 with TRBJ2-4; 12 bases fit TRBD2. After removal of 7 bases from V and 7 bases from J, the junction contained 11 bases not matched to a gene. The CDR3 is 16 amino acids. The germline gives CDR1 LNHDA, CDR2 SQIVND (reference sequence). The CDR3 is CASKGRLAGDTNIQYF. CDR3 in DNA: TGTGCCAGTAAGGGGCGACTAGCGGGAGATACTAACATTCAGTACTTC.

CDR3 bases: TGTGCCAGCACCTCGCAGGGGGGGAGAGAGCAGTACTTC. Amino acid sequence: CASTSQGGREQYF. This sequence joins TRBV6-1 and TRBJ2-7; tentatively, D is TRBD1 or TRBD2 (7 bases each). With 7 bases removed from V and 7 bases from J, the gap between germline ends came to 17 bases. Per germline, CDR1 MNHNS and CDR2 SASEGT. The CDR3 spans 13 residues.

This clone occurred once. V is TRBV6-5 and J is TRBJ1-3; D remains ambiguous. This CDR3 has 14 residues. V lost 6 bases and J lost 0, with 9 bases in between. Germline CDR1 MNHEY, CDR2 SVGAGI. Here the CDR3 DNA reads TGTGCCAGCAGCGCACAGAACTCTGGAAACACCATATATTTT. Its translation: CASSAQNSGNTIYF.

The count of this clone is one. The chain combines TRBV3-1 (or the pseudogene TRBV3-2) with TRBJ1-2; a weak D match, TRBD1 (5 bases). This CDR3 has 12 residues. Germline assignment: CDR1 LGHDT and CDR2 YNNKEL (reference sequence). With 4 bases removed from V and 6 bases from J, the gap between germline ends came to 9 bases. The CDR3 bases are TGTGCCAGCAGCCGTTTGACAGATGGCTACACCTTC. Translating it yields CASSRLTDGYTF.